This TCR beta chain was identified in a study of regulatory T cells in long-lasting Graves disease. CDR3 regions were amplified by Arm-PCR using iRepertoire HTBI primers to build TCR beta libraries. TCRdb reprocessed the multiplex PCR reads with MiXCR, giving one entry per CDR3 protein. The sample shows 350,000 to 500,000 distinct CDR3 sequences, 16% of them seen only once. The time point here: newly diagnosed GD, antithyroid drugs for less than 3 months. The TCR library used RNA extracted from PBMCs. This clonotype was seen only a few times. This CDR3 region has 16 residues. Germline CDR1 reads SGHRS; CDR2 reads YFSETQ. V shed 0 bases, J shed 5 bases, and the junction held 9 bases outside the gene matches. A further study also used this sample, focusing on T cells in Graves' hyperthyroidism and ophthalmopathy.

The material sequenced was peripheral blood mononuclear cells (PBMCs), taken at new diagnosis, from a patient treated with antithyroid drugs. This receptor was taken from a woman aged 25-40 years with Graves disease. The V and J genes are TRBV5-1 and TRBJ2-7; 9 nucleotides match TRBD1. CDR3 region: CASSLGGQGFPNEQYF. The CDR3 nucleotides read TGCGCCAGCAGCTTGGGGGGACAGGGTTTTCCGAACGAGCAGTACTTC. Drawing the rest from reference TRBV5-1 and TRBJ2-7, the complete variable domain is KAGVTQTPRYLIKTRGQQVTLSCSPISGHRSVSWYQQTPGQGLQFLFEYFSETQRNKGNFPGRFSGRQFSNSRSEMNVSTLELGDSALYLCASSLGGQGFPNEQYFGPGTRLTVT.